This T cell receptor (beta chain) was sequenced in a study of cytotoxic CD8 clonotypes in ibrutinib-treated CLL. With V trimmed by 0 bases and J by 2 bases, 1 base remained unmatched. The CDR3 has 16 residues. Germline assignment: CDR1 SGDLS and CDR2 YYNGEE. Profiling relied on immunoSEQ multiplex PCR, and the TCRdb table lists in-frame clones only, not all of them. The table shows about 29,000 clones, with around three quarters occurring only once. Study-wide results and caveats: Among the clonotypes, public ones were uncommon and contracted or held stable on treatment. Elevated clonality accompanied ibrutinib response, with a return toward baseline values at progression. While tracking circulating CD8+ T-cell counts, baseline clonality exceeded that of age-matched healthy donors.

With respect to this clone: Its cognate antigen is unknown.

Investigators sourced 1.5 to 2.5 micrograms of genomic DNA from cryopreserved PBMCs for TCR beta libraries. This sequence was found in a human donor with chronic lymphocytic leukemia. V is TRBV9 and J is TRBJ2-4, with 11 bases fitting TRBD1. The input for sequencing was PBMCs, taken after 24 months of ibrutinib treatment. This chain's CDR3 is CASSVGTGGTKNIQYF. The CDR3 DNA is TGTGCCAGCAGCGTAGGGACAGGGGGCACCAAAAACATTCAGTACTTC.